This T cell receptor beta chain stems from a study of CD8+ T cells in alopecia areata. Study as a whole: Administration of oral tofacitinib to treated patients was at 5 to 10 mg twice daily. General study points: A large proportion of expanded lesional clones were detected persisting in scalp and blood during tofacitinib.

CDR3 length: 16 residues. CDR1 is MDHEN and CDR2 is SYDVKM in the germline V gene. The V gene end was trimmed by 5 bases and the J gene end by 2 bases; junction bases not matched to a gene: 7. The treatment was: oral pan-JAK inhibitor, 5-10 mg twice daily. Using a FACSAria, the CD4+ and CD8+ T cells were sorted from the PBMCs. Once RNA had been extracted, it was reverse transcribed into cDNA to act as the sequencing template. Method: immunoSEQ multiplex PCR; TCRdb's copy keeps in-frame clones and lacks some. In the table there are fewer than 350,000 clones, roughly 60% of which are singletons. This clone was seen a handful of times. Its antigen remains unidentified.

Sequenced material: CD4+ T cells sorted from blood, taken at week 24, from a patient treated with tofacitinib. This sequence originates from a human donor with alopecia areata. The chain joins TRBV28 to TRBJ2-3; TRBD2 agrees at 10 bases. The DNA for the CDR3 is TGTGCCAGCAGTATCCCAGCGGGGGGGGTCACAGATACGCAGTATTTT. Its translation is CASSIPAGGVTDTQYF.